The rows below give T cell receptor beta chains drawn from one sample of a study of T cell repertoires in ileal Crohn's disease. Repertoires were generated with immunoSEQ multiplex PCR, while TCRdb's copy carries only in-frame clones and drops some. The table lists around 16,000 clones, 85% to 95% of them singletons. What was sequenced was ileal tissue. The receptors were sampled from an adult with Crohn's disease. The CDR3 runs from the conserved cysteine through the conserved F or W. D genes are given only for firm matches. For some rows the clone size is stated as once, few or many, or as a class when expanded; others skip it.

D	size	V	J	CDR3	DNA
-	once	TRBV9	TRBJ2-3	CASSVASQGPDTQYF	TGTGCCAGCAGCGTAGCTTCGCAGGGCCCAGATACGCAGTATTTT
TRBD2	-	TRBV4-1	TRBJ2-5	CASSLGTSGAETQYF	TGCGCCAGCAGCCTCGGGACTAGCGGGGCGGAGACCCAGTACTTC
-	-	TRBV5-1	TRBJ2-1	CASSLKLDNYNEQFF	TGCGCCAGCAGCTTGAAACTTGATAACTACAATGAGCAGTTCTTC
-	-	TRBV5-1	TRBJ2-5	CASSLGGTSHETQYF	TGCGCCAGCAGCTTGGGCGGGACTTCGCATGAGACCCAGTACTTC
-	-	TRBV18	TRBJ1-5	CASSLQGKPQHF	TGTGCCAGCTCACTGCAGGGAAAGCCCCAGCATTTT
TRBD1	-	TRBV4-2	TRBJ2-6	CASSQEGTGRSGANVLTF	TGTGCCAGCAGCCAAGAAGGGACAGGCCGCTCTGGGGCCAACGTCCTGACTTTC
-	-	TRBV7-9	TRBJ1-1	CASSDTQNTEAFF	TGTGCCAGCAGCGACACACAGAACACTGAAGCTTTCTTT
-	-	TRBV15	TRBJ2-7	CATSRDRTYEQYF	TGTGCCACCAGCAGGGACAGAACCTACGAGCAGTACTTC
TRBD2	-	TRBV7-6	TRBJ2-7	CASSSRLAGGSYEQYF	TGTGCCAGCAGCTCCAGACTAGCGGGGGGCTCCTACGAGCAGTACTTC
-	-	TRBV7-6	TRBJ2-3	CASSFSRTTDTQYF	TGTGCCAGCAGCTTCTCCAGGACTACAGATACGCAGTATTTT
TRBD2	-	TRBV5-1	TRBJ2-7	CASSISGGNYEQYF	TGCGCCAGCAGTATCAGCGGGGGTAACTACGAGCAGTACTTC
TRBD2	-	TRBV6-5	TRBJ2-1	CASRYTSGTNNEQFF	TGTGCCAGCAGGTATACTAGCGGGACGAACAATGAGCAGTTCTTC
-	-	TRBV7-9	TRBJ1-1	CASSWGGEGRNTEAFF	TGTGCCAGCAGCTGGGGGGGTGAGGGAAGGAACACTGAAGCTTTCTTT
TRBD1	-	TRBV7-9	TRBJ2-1	CASSFKGQGVDEQFF	TGTGCCAGCAGCTTTAAAGGACAGGGGGTCGATGAGCAGTTCTTC
TRBD1	-	TRBV5-1	TRBJ2-2	CASSKGQGVAGELFF	TGCGCCAGCAGCAAGGGACAGGGGGTAGCCGGGGAGCTGTTTTTT
-	-	TRBV29-1	TRBJ1-4	CSAKTVTTNEKLFF	TGCAGCGCAAAGACAGTGACAACTAATGAAAAATTGTTTTTT